This T cell receptor beta chain was obtained from a study of blood T cell repertoires in COVID-19. For the study at large: Whether acute or convalescent, the COVID-19 samples came from the United States, Italy and Spain. T cells, B-cell-depleted T cells, or PBMCs provided the cDNA or gDNA that served as material.

Trimming cost V 3 bases and J 10 bases, with 5 bases left between them. The CDR3 sequence is 10 residues long. CDR1 and CDR2 (germline): SGDLS, YYNGEE. Per the authors' pipeline: Nucleated cell number was recorded as an estimate derived from reference gene primer amplification. Produced via immunoSEQ multiplex PCR; TCRdb's table is partial and in-frame only. From that table come the V and J calls and clone size; the DNA was used to work out D and trimming. The table records 65,000 to 80,000 clones, about 90% of them present only once. The origin of this receptor is a man aged 80 or over in a cohort sampled during active COVID-19. Sequences were obtained from peripheral blood. This rearrangement joins TRBV9 to TRBJ2-1, with a weak D call TRBD2 (5 bases). CDR3 sequence (DNA): TGTGCCAGCAGCGGCGGGGAGCAGTTCTTC. Protein product: CASSGGEQFF.